The 29 T cell receptor beta chains in this list originate from one sample, sequenced in a study of blood T cell repertoires in COVID-19. The data were produced by immunoSEQ multiplex PCR, yet TCRdb's version contains in-frame clones alone and is incomplete. The data contain about 120,000 clones, roughly 86% of them singletons. The sequencing input was peripheral blood. These TCRs come from a woman in her sixties or seventies with COVID-19, enrolled during active disease.

The J gene is TRBJ2-5, the V gene TRBV5-1; 9 bases are a match to TRBD2. Per the germline V gene, CDR1 is SGHRS and CDR2 is YFSETQ. The ends lost 5 bases at V and 4 bases at J; junction bases unmatched: 9. The CDR3 runs 15 residues. CDR3 sequence reads: CASSPQLAGGETQYF. The CDR3 DNA sequence: TGCGCCAGCAGTCCGCAACTAGCGGGTGGAGAGACCCAGTACTTC.

The chain carries TRBV3-1 (or the pseudogene TRBV3-2) and TRBJ1-2, with 7 positions matching TRBD1. V gave up 1 base and J gave up 9 bases; unmatched junction bases: 11. Germline V gene sequence: CDR1 LGHDT, CDR2 YNNKEL (reference sequence). This CDR3 is 15 amino acids long. The DNA of the CDR3 is TGTGCCAGCAGCCAAGGACAGGGCGGAACAATTCGCTACACCTTC. It encodes CASSQGQGGTIRYTF.

CDR3 coding DNA: TGTGCCAGCGCCCGGTTAGCCTACAATGAGCAGTTCTTC. The encoded protein is CASARLAYNEQFF. The rearrangement links TRBV3-1 (or the pseudogene TRBV3-2) to TRBJ2-1; D gene ambiguous. This CDR3 is built from 13 residues. Trimming pared 8 bases from V and 2 bases from J, leaving 10 bases between. The V gene's germline CDR1 is LGHDT and CDR2 YNNKEL (reference sequence).

V usage is TRBV24-1 and J usage is TRBJ1-2; 10 bases align to TRBD1. The germline V gene has CDR1 KGHDR and CDR2 SFDVKD. With V trimmed by 3 bases and J by 8 bases, 11 bases remained unmatched. The CDR3 sequence is 16 residues long. The CDR3 DNA reads TGTGCCACCAGTGATGCAGCCGGGACAGGGGAAGGAGGCTACACCTTC. It codes for CATSDAAGTGEGGYTF.

This clone was counted ten times or more. This sequence joins TRBV7-2 and TRBJ2-2, with D possibly matching TRBD2 (6 bases). V was cut by 3 bases and J by 5 bases, with 13 bases left in between. The CDR3 totals 15 residues. Germline assignment: CDR1 SGHTA and CDR2 FQGNSA. The CDR3 nucleotides read TGTGCCAGCAGCTTGGACATCGGGGGAACCGGGGAGCTGTTTTTT. This sequence encodes CASSLDIGGTGELFF.

The V and J genes are TRBV28 and TRBJ1-4, with unresolved D. The CDR3 contains 16 residues. Per the germline V gene, CDR1 is MDHEN and CDR2 is SYDVKM. V dropped 3 bases and J dropped 0 bases, with 11 bases sitting between them. CDR3 DNA: TGTGCCAGCAGTTTTCTCGACGGAGCAACTAATGAAAAACTGTTTTTT. Protein: CASSFLDGATNEKLFF.

The chain combines TRBV2 with TRBJ1-5; the D gene is possibly TRBD1 (6 bases). Germline CDR1 is SNHLY and CDR2 is FYNNEI. CDR3 length equals 13 residues. V dropped 4 bases and J dropped 7 bases, with 11 bases sitting between them. DNA for the CDR3: TGTGCCAGCAGTGGGACAGCTACGCAGCCCCAGCATTTT. It is translated as CASSGTATQPQHF.

This clone was counted only a few times. This rearrangement joins TRBV2 to TRBJ1-3, with 10 bases identical to TRBD1. With 7 bases clipped from V and 5 bases from J, the junction kept 8 bases outside the gene matches. There are 15 residues in the CDR3. Germline V gene sequence: CDR1 SNHLY, CDR2 FYNNEI. DNA for the CDR3: TGTGCCAGCACCCGGGACAGGGGCTTAAGAAACACCATATATTTT. Its translation: CASTRDRGLRNTIYF.

The chain carries TRBV30 and TRBJ1-4, with 7 bases aligning to TRBD1. The V gene end was trimmed by 1 base and the J gene end by 5 bases; junction bases not matched to a gene: 7. Germline V gene sequence: CDR1 GTSNPN, CDR2 SVGIG (reference sequence). This CDR3 has 15 amino acids. The CDR3, as DNA: TGTGCCTGGAGTGCGAGACAGGGTCTCAATGAAAAACTGTTTTTT. Translated: CAWSARQGLNEKLFF.

This clone was seen once. The CDR3 sequence is CASSYSNPFGGYEQYF. The CDR3 DNA is TGTGCCAGCAGTTACTCGAACCCCTTTGGCGGGTACGAGCAGTACTTC. This chain joins TRBV6-5 and TRBJ2-7, with TRBD2 as a possible D gene (5 bases). The V gene's germline CDR1 is MNHEY and CDR2 SVGAGI. Deletions cut 0 bases from V and 4 bases from J, with 16 bases between. The CDR3 length is 16 residues.

V gene TRBV5-1 combines with J gene TRBJ2-6, with D possibly being TRBD2 (5 bases). V was trimmed by 4 bases and J by 0 bases, leaving 11 bases between them. There are 16 residues in the CDR3. Germline V lookup: CDR1 SGHRS, CDR2 YFSETQ. The DNA for the CDR3 is TGCGCCAGCAGCCCAGGACTGAACTCTGGGGCCAACGTCCTGACTTTC. This codes for CASSPGLNSGANVLTF.

This clone was picked up one time. The rearrangement joins TRBV6-6 to TRBJ2-7; D gene uncertain. V lost 5 bases, J lost 5 bases, and 13 bases lay in between. Germline CDR1 and CDR2: MNHNY and SVGAGI (reference sequence). The CDR3 consists of 13 residues. The CDR3: CASSASVRHEQYF. The CDR3 region has the DNA TGTGCCAGCAGTGCCAGCGTCCGTCACGAGCAGTACTTC.

The chain employs TRBV2 and TRBJ1-1; TRBD1 matches 9 bases. The CDR3 spans 14 residues. V was clipped by 3 bases and J by 8 bases; unmatched bases: 7. Germline V gene lookup returns CDR1 SNHLY and CDR2 FYNNEI. DNA of the CDR3: TGTGCCAGCAGTGAGACCCCCGGACAGGGGGAAGCTTTCTTT. This translates into CASSETPGQGEAFF.

V is TRBV18 and J is TRBJ1-1; 7 positions match TRBD1. The CDR3 runs 14 residues. Unmatched junction bases numbered 3, after V lost 2 bases and J lost 3 bases. The germline V gene has CDR1 KGHSH and CDR2 LQKENI. CDR3 coding DNA: TGTGCCAGCTCACCAAGGGGGCTCGACACTGAAGCTTTCTTT. Translated: CASSPRGLDTEAFF.

V and J are TRBV5-1 and TRBJ1-2, with TRBD1 matching over 9 bases. The V gene's germline CDR1 is SGHRS and CDR2 YFSETQ. The CDR3 contains 13 residues. V shed 4 bases, J shed 6 bases, and the junction held 4 bases outside the gene matches. The DNA of the CDR3 is TGCGCCAGCAGCCCTCGGACAGGGGATGGCTACACCTTC. Translating gives CASSPRTGDGYTF.

The rearrangement uses TRBV6-6 and TRBJ2-7; 8 positions agree with TRBD1. Trimming at V came to 3 bases and at J to 3 bases, leaving 4 bases not matched to a gene. This CDR3 comprises 14 residues. Per germline, CDR1 MNHNY and CDR2 SVGAGI (reference sequence). CDR3 bases: TGTGCCAGCAGTTATACGGACAGGGACTACGAGCAGTACTTC. Its translation: CASSYTDRDYEQYF.

This rearrangement joins TRBV13 to TRBJ1-1; 8 bases are shared with TRBD1. Germline assignment: CDR1 PRHDT and CDR2 FYEKMQ (reference sequence). This CDR3 has 15 residues. The junction had 10 bases not matched to a gene; V was cut back by 5 bases and J by 5 bases. CDR3 DNA: TGTGCCAGCAGCGATACAGGGGGTAGTAGGACTGAAGCTTTCTTT. It translates to CASSDTGGSRTEAFF.

This chain uses TRBV12-3 or TRBV12-4 with TRBJ2-7; TRBD2 agrees at 8 bases. V shed 5 bases and J 7 bases; nucleotides not matched to a gene: 4. The CDR3 is 12 amino acids. CDR3 amino acids: CASSGTRIEQYF. CDR3 DNA: TGTGCCAGCAGTGGGACTAGAATAGAGCAGTACTTC.

This clone was seen just once. The gene calls are TRBV5-5 and TRBJ2-1, with D maybe TRBD2 (7 bases). Germline V CDR1 and CDR2: SGHKS, YYEKEE (reference sequence). V gave up 5 bases and J gave up 5 bases, with 11 bases separating them. The CDR3 is 13 residues long. The CDR3 here is CASRGGGNNEQFF. DNA of the CDR3: TGTGCCAGCAGGGGAGGGGGGAACAATGAGCAGTTCTTC.

CDR3 in amino acids: CASSPPGGNTEAFF. CDR3 coding DNA: TGTGCCAGCAGCCCCCCCGGGGGGAACACTGAAGCTTTCTTT. The chain is built from TRBV6-5 and TRBJ1-1; maybe TRBD1 (5 bases). V was clipped by 6 bases and J by 1 base, with 12 bases between them. CDR1 and CDR2 from the germline V gene are MNHEY and SVGAGI. The CDR3 runs to 14 residues.

The chain has TRBV5-6 and TRBJ2-1; 7 positions match TRBD1. The junction had 7 bases not matched to a gene; V was cut back by 0 bases and J by 4 bases. The CDR3 runs to 16 residues. Germline V gene lookup returns CDR1 SGHDT and CDR2 YYEEEE. The CDR3 nucleotides read TGTGCCAGCAGCTTGGACAGGGGAACCCAGTACAATGAGCAGTTCTTC. Protein sequence: CASSLDRGTQYNEQFF.

The chain joins TRBV30 to TRBJ2-1; D unresolved. The V end was cut by 0 bases, the J end by 5 bases, with 8 bases between. This CDR3 has 13 amino acids. The germline gives CDR1 GTSNPN, CDR2 SVGIG (reference sequence). Here the CDR3 reads CAWSVRSDNEQFF. The DNA of the CDR3 is TGTGCCTGGAGTGTACGATCGGACAATGAGCAGTTCTTC.

This chain links TRBV29-1 with TRBJ2-7, with TRBD1 matching 8 bases. CDR1 and CDR2 from the germline V gene are SQVTM and ANQGSEA. The junction had 3 bases not matched to a gene; V was cut back by 7 bases and J by 4 bases. The CDR3 runs to 11 residues. The CDR3 DNA reads as TGCAGCGGTTGGGACAGGTACGAGCAGTACTTC. Translation gives CSGWDRYEQYF.

The chain carries TRBV7-2 and TRBJ1-1; 7 bases are shared with TRBD1. J was trimmed by 2 bases and V by 3 bases; bases with no gene match: 9. The V gene's germline CDR1 is SGHTA and CDR2 FQGNSA. This CDR3 is built from 16 residues. The CDR3 spells CASSLPQGGFNTEAFF. In DNA, the CDR3 is TGTGCCAGCAGCTTGCCCCAGGGGGGTTTTAACACTGAAGCTTTCTTT. Based on the CDR3 plus reference TRBV7-2 and TRBJ1-1, the full variable domain is GAGVSQSPSNKVTEKGKDVELRCDPISGHTALYWYRQSLGQGLEFLIYFQGNSAPDKSGLPSDRFSAERTGGSVSTLTIQRTQQEDSAVYLCASSLPQGGFNTEAFFGQGTRLTVV.

The chain recombines TRBV28 with TRBJ1-3, with D maybe TRBD1 (6 bases). This CDR3 is 17 amino acids long. The ends were cut back, 5 bases at V and 3 bases at J, with 20 bases in the middle. Per germline, CDR1 MDHEN and CDR2 SYDVKM. In DNA form, the CDR3 reads TGTGCCAGCAGTCTACAACCAGGGACACCAGGTGGAAACACCATATATTTT. Its translation is CASSLQPGTPGGNTIYF.

This chain's CDR3 is CASSFNRVVKSNQPQHF. In DNA form, the CDR3 reads TGTGCCAGCAGCTTCAACAGGGTTGTTAAGAGCAATCAGCCCCAGCATTTT. The chain uses TRBV5-6 and TRBJ1-5, with a weak D call TRBD1 (6 bases). CDR3 length: 17 amino acids. Germline CDR1 reads SGHDT; CDR2 reads YYEEEE. The V end lost 2 bases, the J end lost 1 base, and 16 bases lay between the germline ends.

The chain combines TRBV18 with TRBJ1-2; TRBD1 matches 8 bases. Per germline, CDR1 KGHSH and CDR2 LQKENI. This CDR3 is 16 amino acids long. V was clipped by 2 bases and J by 5 bases; unmatched bases: 10. CDR3 coding DNA: TGTGCCAGCTCACCAATTATCGAGACAGGGGATTATGGCTACACCTTC. This sequence encodes CASSPIIETGDYGYTF.

This clone was counted a few times. This rearrangement joins TRBV7-9 to TRBJ2-1; TRBD2 agrees at 8 bases. The J segment lost 10 bases and the V segment lost 5 bases, leaving 7 bases of the junction unmatched. Germline V lookup: CDR1 SEHNR, CDR2 FQNEAQ (reference sequence). This CDR3 spans 13 amino acids. The CDR3 reads CASSPGGGSEQFF. In nucleotides, the CDR3 is TGTGCCAGCAGCCCCGGGGGGGGCAGCGAGCAGTTCTTC.

This sequence joins TRBV10-2 and TRBJ2-5; 9 bases agree with TRBD2. Germline V gene sequence: CDR1 WSHSY, CDR2 SAAADI. V lost 7 bases and J lost 5; bases outside the gene matches: 5. The CDR3 length is 13 residues. The CDR3 loop reads CASTPGLAETQYF. CDR3 in DNA: TGCGCCAGCACCCCCGGACTAGCGGAGACCCAGTACTTC.